This T cell receptor (beta chain) comes out of a study of metastatic and nonmetastatic thyroid tumors. As handled by the study authors: To classify distant metastasis in papillary thyroid cancer, a model was built from CDR3 differences across clinicopathological groups. TCRdb redid the clone calls on the PCR reads using MiXCR. TCRdb, not the authors, supplied the V and J calls. This sample yields 30,000 to 40,000 clones, of which over 15% are seen a single time; roughly 7% belongs to the top ten. Every patient underwent thyroid surgery untreated. The table lists this clone with many counts. This CDR3 spans 14 amino acids. The J segment lost 0 bases and the V segment lost 4 bases, leaving 3 bases of the junction unmatched. CDR1 is SGDLS, CDR2 YYNGEE, per germline.

The TCR sequence derives from a female donor with papillary thyroid cancer or a benign thyroid nodule (not recorded which). Some clones in this sample may be carry-over from other donors' samples. Sequenced input: blood. This chain joins TRBV9 and TRBJ2-5; TRBD2 matches at 7 bases. This chain's CDR3 is CASSLGGYQETQYF. In nucleotides, the CDR3 is TGTGCCAGCAGCCTGGGGGGGTACCAAGAGACCCAGTACTTC.